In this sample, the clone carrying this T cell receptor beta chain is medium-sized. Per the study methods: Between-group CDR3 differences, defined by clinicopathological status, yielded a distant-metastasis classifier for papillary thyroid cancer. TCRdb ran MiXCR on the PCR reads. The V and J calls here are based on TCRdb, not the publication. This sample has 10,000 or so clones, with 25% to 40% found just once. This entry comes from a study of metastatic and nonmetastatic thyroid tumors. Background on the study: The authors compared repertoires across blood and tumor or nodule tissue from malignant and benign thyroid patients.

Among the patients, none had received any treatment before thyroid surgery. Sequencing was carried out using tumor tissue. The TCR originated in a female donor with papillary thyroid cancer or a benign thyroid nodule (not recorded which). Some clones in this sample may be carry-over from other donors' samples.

The CDR3 is CASSPLPGGVTNTEAFF. CDR3 coding DNA: TGTGCCAGTAGCCCCTTACCGGGGGGGGTCACGAACACTGAAGCTTTCTTT. The chain joins TRBV19 to TRBJ1-1; possible D gene TRBD1, 5 bases. Per germline, CDR1 LNHDA and CDR2 SQIVND (reference sequence). The germline V and J ends were trimmed by 6 bases and 1 base, with 21 bases remaining between them. CDR3 size: 17 residues.